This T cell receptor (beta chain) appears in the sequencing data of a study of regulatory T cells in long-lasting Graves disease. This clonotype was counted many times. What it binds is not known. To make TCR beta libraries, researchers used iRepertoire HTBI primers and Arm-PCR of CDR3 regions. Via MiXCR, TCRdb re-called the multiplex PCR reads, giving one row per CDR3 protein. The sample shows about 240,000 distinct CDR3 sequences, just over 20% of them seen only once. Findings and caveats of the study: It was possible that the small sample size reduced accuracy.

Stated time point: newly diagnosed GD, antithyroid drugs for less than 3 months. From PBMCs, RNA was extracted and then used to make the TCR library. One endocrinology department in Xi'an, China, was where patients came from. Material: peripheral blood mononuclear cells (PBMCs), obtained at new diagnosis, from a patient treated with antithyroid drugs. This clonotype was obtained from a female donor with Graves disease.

The CDR3 bases are TGTGCCAGCAGGGTCGGCAGGGCCGATGGCTACACCTTC. Translation gives CASRVGRADGYTF. The genes are TRBV7-2 and TRBJ1-2; perhaps TRBD1 as D (5 bases). This CDR3 region has 13 residues. Deletions cut 6 bases from V and 6 bases from J, with 14 bases between. Looked up from germline, CDR1 is SGHTA and CDR2 is FQGNSA.